This T cell receptor beta chain originates from a study of OX40 agonist ivuxolimab in advanced cancers. Background on the study: Every 2 weeks, patients received ivuxolimab intravenously, dosed at 0.01 to 10 mg/kg.

TCRdb keeps only in-frame clones here, not all; method: immunoSEQ multiplex PCR. The sample has fewer than 30,000 clones, over 85% seen once. CDR1 MNHEY and CDR2 SMNVEV come from the germline V gene (reference sequence). The J segment lost 9 bases and the V segment lost 6 bases, leaving 9 bases of the junction unmatched. This CDR3 spans 13 amino acids. Patients who had autoimmune disease history or got systemic immunosuppression were left out. Baseline was the first blood sampling point, followed by cycle 4 day 1 and cycle 7 day 1. Study conclusions and caveats: In a subset of nonresponders, normalized T-cell clonal expansion was also low.

In its sample, this clone was seen once. The antigen is undetermined. This sequence joins TRBV27 and TRBJ1-1; 8 nucleotides match TRBD1. The sequence came from an adult with an advanced solid tumor such as melanoma, head and neck, liver or kidney cancer. The source was CD4+ or CD8+ T cells sorted from blood, collected in a trial of the OX40 agonist ivuxolimab. In nucleotides, the CDR3 is TGTGCCAGCAGGGACAGGGTTCTGCCCAAAGCTTTCTTT. Its protein is CASRDRVLPKAFF.